This T cell receptor (beta chain) was observed in a study of human T cells and chemical hapten exposure. Study-wide context: Patch tests applied 0.01% DPC to the upper back and were scored after 6 days.

Indicated time point: patch test 2, 6 weeks after DPC sensitization. The treatment is: therapeutic diphenylcyclopropenone sensitization with weekly scalp DPC. A word on this clonotype: Its specificity is not known.

Individual cDNA molecules in this library carried unique molecular identifiers. TCRdb re-called the RACE reads through MiXCR, storing one row per CDR3 protein. This table has 330,000 or so distinct CDR3 sequences, about 6% appearing once. CDR1 MNHEY and CDR2 SVGEGT come from the germline V gene. This CDR3 has 13 residues. Trimming at V came to 10 bases and at J to 3 bases, leaving 9 bases not matched to a gene. Study observations and caveats: Expanded TCRs were compared with controls, and the expanded TCRs formed significantly more large CDR3 similarity clusters. DPC sensitization produced no change in TCRs with frequency above 1 in 1000.

This sequence originates from a woman in her late teens or twenties with alopecia areata. Some clones in this sample may be carry-over from other donors' samples. The chain couples TRBV6-2 or TRBV6-3 to TRBJ2-7, with 7 bases identical to TRBD2. This specimen consisted of whole blood, obtained in connection with sensitization to the hapten diphenylcyclopropenone (DPC). CDR3 bases: TGTGCCATCGGAAGGGGAGGGGTCTACGAGCAGTACTTC. Translating it yields CAIGRGGVYEQYF.